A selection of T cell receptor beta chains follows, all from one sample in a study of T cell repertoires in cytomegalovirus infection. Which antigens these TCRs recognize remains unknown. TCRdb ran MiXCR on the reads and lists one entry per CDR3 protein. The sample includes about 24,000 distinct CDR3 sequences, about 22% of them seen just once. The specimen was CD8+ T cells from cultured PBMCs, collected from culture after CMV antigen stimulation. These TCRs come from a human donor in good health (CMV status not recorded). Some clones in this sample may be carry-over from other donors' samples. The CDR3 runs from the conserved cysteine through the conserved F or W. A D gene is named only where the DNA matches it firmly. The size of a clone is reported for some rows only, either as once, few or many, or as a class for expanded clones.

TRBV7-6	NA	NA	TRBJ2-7	CASSATHRDSYEQYF	TGTGCCAGCAGCGCCACTCACAGGGACTCCTACGAGCAGTACTTC
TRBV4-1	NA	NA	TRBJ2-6	CASSQELPGAVGANVLTF	TGCGCCAGCAGCCAAGAGTTGCCGGGGGCGGTTGGGGCCAACGTCCTGACTTTC
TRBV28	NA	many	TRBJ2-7	CATAGGSAQLDEQYF	TGTGCCACCGCGGGTGGCAGTGCCCAACTCGACGAGCAGTACTTC
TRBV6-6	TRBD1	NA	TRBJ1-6	CASTTGQENSPLHF	TGTGCCAGCACCACGGGACAGGAGAATTCACCCCTCCACTTT
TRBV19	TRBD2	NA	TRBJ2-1	CASSILAGGLAGNEQFF	TGTGCCAGTAGTATACTAGCGGGGGGGCTAGCGGGCAATGAGCAGTTCTTC
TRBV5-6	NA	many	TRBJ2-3	CASSGGWGSDTQYF	TGTGCCAGCAGCGGAGGTTGGGGTTCAGATACGCAGTATTTT
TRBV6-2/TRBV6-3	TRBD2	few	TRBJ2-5	CASSPGTSGGSETQYF	TGTGCCAGCAGCCCCGGGACTAGCGGGGGTAGTGAGACCCAGTACTTC
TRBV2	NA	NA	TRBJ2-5	CASKEATLAKETQYF	TGTGCCAGCAAAGAGGCCACCTTGGCTAAAGAGACCCAGTACTTC
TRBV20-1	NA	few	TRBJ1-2	CSAPTSENYGYTF	TGCAGTGCTCCCACTTCGGAAAACTATGGCTACACCTTC
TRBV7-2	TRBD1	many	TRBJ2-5	CASSLIQGSETQYF	TGTGCCAGCAGCCTAATACAGGGGAGCGAGACCCAGTACTTC
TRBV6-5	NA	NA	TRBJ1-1	CASSYGHTEAFF	TGTGCCAGCAGTTACGGACACACTGAAGCTTTCTTT
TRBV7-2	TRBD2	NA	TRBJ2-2	CASSPGLAGDTGELFF	TGTGCCAGCAGCCCGGGACTAGCGGGGGACACCGGGGAGCTGTTTTTT